This record concerns one T cell receptor (beta chain) sequence. The germline gives CDR1 LGHNT, CDR2 FRNRAP. J gave up 6 bases and V 6 bases, and 2 bases lay outside the gene matches. The CDR3 has 12 residues. These data are taken from a study of CD8 T cells in Susac syndrome. Random hexamers were used to reverse transcribe the RNA input (0.5 to 1 ug). TCRdb reprocessed the immunoSEQ multiplex PCR reads with MiXCR, giving one entry per CDR3 protein. This sample has approximately 280,000 distinct CDR3 sequences; more than 75% occur once, and the top ten carry about 0.11%. The sample comprised CD8+ T cells from PBMCs. The source of this sequence is a human donor with multiple sclerosis. This chain connects TRBV12-5 to TRBJ1-2; 9 bases match TRBD1. The CDR3: CASGTGGDGYTF. The CDR3 DNA sequence: TGTGCTAGTGGCACAGGGGGCGATGGCTACACCTTC.